This T cell receptor beta chain was captured in a study of blood T cell repertoires in COVID-19. On the study more broadly: The United States, Italy and Spain provided the acute and convalescent COVID-19 samples. Sources were T cells, B-cell-depleted T cells, or PBMCs; the material itself was cDNA or gDNA.

The CDR3 is 14 residues long. Trimming took 7 bases from V and 9 from J; bases not matched to a gene: 11. Looked up from germline, CDR1 is SGHDT and CDR2 is YYEEEE. Here immunoSEQ multiplex PCR was the method, and the copy in TCRdb shows in-frame clones only, minus some. The sample carries hundreds of thousands of clones, 84% recorded once. This clone was picked up one time. V gene TRBV5-6 combines with J gene TRBJ2-2; 8 positions agree with TRBD1. The sample consisted of peripheral blood. This TCR came from a man aged 30-40 years with active or convalescent COVID-19. This CDR3 reads CASSRTGLIWELFF. CDR3 in DNA: TGTGCCAGCTCCCGGACAGGGCTTATTTGGGAGCTGTTTTTT.